This entry is about one T cell receptor (beta chain). The data were obtained in a study of T-cell reconstitution after alpha-beta-depleted transplantation in children. Using unique molecular identifiers, the investigators prepared the TCRbeta library. Via MiXCR, TCRdb re-called the PCR reads, giving one row per CDR3 protein. The sample lists about half a million distinct CDR3 sequences, around 13% seen once, with about 5.4% in the top ten. This receptor was identified in a human donor who donated a stem cell graft to a child with combined immunodeficiency. The specimen was PBMCs from the stem cell graft donor, collected from the stem cell graft.

The CDR3 loop is CSARGGPPSRYEQYF. The CDR3 coding sequence is TGCAGTGCTAGAGGGGGACCCCCCTCGCGCTACGAGCAGTACTTC. The chain has TRBV20-1 and TRBJ2-7, with D possibly called TRBD1 or TRBD2 (5 bases each). Germline CDR1 and CDR2: DFQATT and SNEGSKA (reference sequence). This CDR3 comprises 15 residues. With 1 base removed from V and 3 bases from J, the gap between germline ends came to 16 bases.